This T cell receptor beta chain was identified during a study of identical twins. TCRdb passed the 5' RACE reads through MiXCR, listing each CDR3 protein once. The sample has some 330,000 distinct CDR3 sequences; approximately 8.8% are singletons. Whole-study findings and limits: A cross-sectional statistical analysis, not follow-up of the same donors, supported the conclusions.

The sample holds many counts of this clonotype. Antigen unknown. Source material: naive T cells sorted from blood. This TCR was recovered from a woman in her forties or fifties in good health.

The CDR3 sequence: CASSSGMNPQGPNEQFF. The CDR3 DNA sequence: TGCGCCAGCAGCTCTGGTATGAACCCTCAAGGGCCAAATGAGCAGTTCTTC. This chain connects TRBV5-1 to TRBJ2-1; unclear D gene. CDR3 length: 17 residues. Germline CDR1 reads SGHRS; CDR2 reads YFSETQ. Trimming stripped 3 bases from V and 7 bases from J, with 23 bases between.